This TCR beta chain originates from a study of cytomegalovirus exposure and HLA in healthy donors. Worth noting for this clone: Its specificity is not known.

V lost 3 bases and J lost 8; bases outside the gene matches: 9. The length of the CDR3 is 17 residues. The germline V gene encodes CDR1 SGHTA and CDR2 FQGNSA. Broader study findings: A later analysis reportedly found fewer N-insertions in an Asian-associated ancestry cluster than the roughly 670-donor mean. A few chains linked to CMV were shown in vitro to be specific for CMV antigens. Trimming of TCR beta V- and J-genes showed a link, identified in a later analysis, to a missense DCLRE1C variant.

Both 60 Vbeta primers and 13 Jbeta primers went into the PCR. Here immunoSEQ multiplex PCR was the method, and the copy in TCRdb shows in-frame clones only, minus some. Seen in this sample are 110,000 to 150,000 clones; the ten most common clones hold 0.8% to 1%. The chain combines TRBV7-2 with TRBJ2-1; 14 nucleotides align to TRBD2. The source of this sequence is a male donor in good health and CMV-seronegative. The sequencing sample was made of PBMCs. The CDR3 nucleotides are TGTGCCAGCAGCTTCGCCTCGGGACTAGCGGGAGATTATGAGCAGTTCTTC. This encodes CASSFASGLAGDYEQFF.